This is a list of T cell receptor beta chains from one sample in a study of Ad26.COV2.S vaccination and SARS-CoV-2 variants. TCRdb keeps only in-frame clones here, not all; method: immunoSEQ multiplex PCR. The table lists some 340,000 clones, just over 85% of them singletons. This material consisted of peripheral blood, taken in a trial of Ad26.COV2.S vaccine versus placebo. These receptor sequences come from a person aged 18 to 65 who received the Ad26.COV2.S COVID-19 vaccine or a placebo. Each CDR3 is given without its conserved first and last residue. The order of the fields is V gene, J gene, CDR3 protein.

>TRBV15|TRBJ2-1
ATSRAVGQGIVGQF
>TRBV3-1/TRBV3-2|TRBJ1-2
ASSLDIFYGYT
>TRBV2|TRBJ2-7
ASSSEYEQY
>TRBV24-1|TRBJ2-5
ATSTSGDQETQY
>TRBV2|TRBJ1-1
ASSLDAQAF
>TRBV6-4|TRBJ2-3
ASSQGTGSTDTQY
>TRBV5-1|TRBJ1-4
ASSLEAGGRNNEKLF
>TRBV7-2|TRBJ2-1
ASSLASGGPYNEQF
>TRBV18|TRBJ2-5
ASSPVQGSEETQY
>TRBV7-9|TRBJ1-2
ASSLLGVGGYT
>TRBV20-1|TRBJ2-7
SASISGVAYEQY
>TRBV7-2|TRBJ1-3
ASSPQGSGNTIY
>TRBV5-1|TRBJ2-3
ASSPLAGEADTQY
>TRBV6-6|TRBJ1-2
ASSYSNNLYGYT
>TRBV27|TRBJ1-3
ASSPERAGVFGNTIY
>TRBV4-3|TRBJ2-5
ASSQDTWGGVETQY
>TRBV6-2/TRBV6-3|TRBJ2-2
ASSPTGVPAGELF
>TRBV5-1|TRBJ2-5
ASSPGNGVHETQY
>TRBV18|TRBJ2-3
ASSPPSLARGFTDTQY
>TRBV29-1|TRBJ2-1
SVDIWGNTGRGSEQF
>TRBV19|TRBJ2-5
ASSHPRDRETQY
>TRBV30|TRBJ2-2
AWGPGAGELF
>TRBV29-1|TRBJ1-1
SVETGREKNTEAF
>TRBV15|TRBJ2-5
ATSNGGETQY
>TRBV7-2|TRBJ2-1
ASSLQGMGGNNEQF
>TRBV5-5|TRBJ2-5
ASSLETQETQY
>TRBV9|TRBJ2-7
ASSENWGEQY
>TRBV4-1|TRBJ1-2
ASSPTPGSQTFNYGYT
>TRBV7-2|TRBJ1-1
ASSPPRVAGEAF
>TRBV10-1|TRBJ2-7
ASSVNVGPASEQY
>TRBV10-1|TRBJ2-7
ASSAARAGRSYEQY
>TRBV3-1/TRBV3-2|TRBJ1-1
ASSRKGGSWSVEAF
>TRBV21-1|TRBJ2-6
ASSKEVSGANVLT
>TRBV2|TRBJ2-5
ASQGGLAEETQY
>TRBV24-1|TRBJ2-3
ATSDTGTATDTQY
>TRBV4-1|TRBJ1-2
ASSQDWSLYGYT
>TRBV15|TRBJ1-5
ATSREGQGNQPQH
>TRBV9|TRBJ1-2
ASSALTGRDINGYT
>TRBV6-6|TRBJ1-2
ASSDRVAGYT
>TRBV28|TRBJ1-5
ASSSSMEAQH
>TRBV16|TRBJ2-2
ASSQLPGDTGELF
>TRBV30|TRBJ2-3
AWSVGLGTDTQY
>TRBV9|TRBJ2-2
ASSLITGELF
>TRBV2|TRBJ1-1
ASSEYGGNTEAF
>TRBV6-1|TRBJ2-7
ASSEVGGPSSYEQY
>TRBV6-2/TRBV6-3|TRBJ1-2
ASSYSDRPWGGYT
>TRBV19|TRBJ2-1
ASSSGLGGYEQF
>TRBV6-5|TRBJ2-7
ASRRTSPTYEQY
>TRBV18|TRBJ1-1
ASSQNTEAF
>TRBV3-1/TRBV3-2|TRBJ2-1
ASSPGWGAGTFIEQF
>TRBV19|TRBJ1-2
ASNDDRGHSYGYT
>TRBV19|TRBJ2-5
ASSIWDQDRETQY
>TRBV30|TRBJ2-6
ALRGRGVSGANVLT
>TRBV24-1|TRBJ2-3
ATSDSSRGPADTQY
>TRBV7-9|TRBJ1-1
ASRDDMNTEAF
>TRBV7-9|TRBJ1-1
ASSLVVNTEAF
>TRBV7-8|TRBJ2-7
ASSLWDKAYEQY
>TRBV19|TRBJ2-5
ASNPRGKQETQY
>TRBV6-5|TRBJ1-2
ASSLTAPNGYT
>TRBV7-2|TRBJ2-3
ASSAFLSTDTQY